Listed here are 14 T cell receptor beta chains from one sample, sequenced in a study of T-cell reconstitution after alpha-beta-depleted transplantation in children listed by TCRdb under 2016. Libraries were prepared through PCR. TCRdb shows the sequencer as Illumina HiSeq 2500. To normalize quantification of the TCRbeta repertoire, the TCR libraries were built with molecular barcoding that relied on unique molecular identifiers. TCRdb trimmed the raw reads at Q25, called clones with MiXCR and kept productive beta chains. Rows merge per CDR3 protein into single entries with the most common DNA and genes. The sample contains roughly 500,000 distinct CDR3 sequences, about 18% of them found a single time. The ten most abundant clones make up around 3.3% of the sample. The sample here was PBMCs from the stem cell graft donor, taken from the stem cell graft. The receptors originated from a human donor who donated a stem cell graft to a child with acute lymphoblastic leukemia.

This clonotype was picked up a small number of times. Here the CDR3 reads CASSLNIPGQANSYEQYF. The CDR3 DNA sequence: TGTGCCAGCAGTTTAAATATTCCGGGGCAGGCGAACTCCTACGAGCAGTACTTC. The V gene is TRBV12-3 or TRBV12-4, the J gene TRBJ2-7; either TRBD1 or TRBD2 may fit D (5 bases each). Trimming shortened V by 2 bases and J by 0 bases, and 20 bases separated the two germline ends. The length of the CDR3 is 18 residues.

The CDR3 region is CASSDILISPGELFF. CDR3 bases: TGCGCCAGCAGTGACATCCTTATCTCCCCCGGGGAGCTGTTTTTT. The rearrangement uses TRBV10-2 and TRBJ2-2, with D uncertain. The germline V gene encodes CDR1 WSHSY and CDR2 SAAADI. V dropped 3 bases and J dropped 6 bases, with 14 bases sitting between them. The CDR3 contains 15 residues.

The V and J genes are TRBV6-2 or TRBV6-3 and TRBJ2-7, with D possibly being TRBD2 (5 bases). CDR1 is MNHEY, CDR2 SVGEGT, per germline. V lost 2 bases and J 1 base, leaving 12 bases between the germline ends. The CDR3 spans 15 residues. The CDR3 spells CASSYPMDWSYEQYF. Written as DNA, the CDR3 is TGTGCCAGCAGTTACCCGATGGACTGGTCCTACGAGCAGTACTTC.

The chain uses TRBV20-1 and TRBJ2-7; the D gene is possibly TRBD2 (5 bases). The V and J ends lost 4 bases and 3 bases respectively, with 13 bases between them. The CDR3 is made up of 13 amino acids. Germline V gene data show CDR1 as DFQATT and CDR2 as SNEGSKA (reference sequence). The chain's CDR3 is CSAIRGSHYEQYF. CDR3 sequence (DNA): TGCAGTGCTATTCGCGGGTCTCACTACGAGCAGTACTTC.

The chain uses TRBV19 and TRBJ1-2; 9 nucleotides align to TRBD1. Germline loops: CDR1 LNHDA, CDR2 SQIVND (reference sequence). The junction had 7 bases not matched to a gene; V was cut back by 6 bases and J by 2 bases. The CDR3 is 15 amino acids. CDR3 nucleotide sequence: TGTGCCAGTAGCCGGACAGGGGAAGGGAACTATGGCTACACCTTC. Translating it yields CASSRTGEGNYGYTF.

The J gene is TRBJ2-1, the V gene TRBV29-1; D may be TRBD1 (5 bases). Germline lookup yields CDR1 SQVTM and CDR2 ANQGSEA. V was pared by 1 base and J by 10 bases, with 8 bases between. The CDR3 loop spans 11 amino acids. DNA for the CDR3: TGCAGCGTTGAAGGGGGCATCGAGCAGTTCTTC. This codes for CSVEGGIEQFF.

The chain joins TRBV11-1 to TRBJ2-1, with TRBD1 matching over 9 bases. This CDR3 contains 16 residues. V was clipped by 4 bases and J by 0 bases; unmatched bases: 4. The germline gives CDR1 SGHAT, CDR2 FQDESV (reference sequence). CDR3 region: CASSWGTGSSYNEQFF. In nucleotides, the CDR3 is TGTGCCAGCAGCTGGGGGACAGGGTCCTCCTACAATGAGCAGTTCTTC.

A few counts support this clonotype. CDR3 sequence: CASSTGTGRNEQFF. CDR3 DNA sequence: TGCGCCAGCAGTACCGGGACAGGGAGGAATGAGCAGTTCTTC. The chain joins TRBV5-1 to TRBJ2-1, with 9 bases matching TRBD1. CDR3 length: 14 amino acids. V gave up 5 bases and J gave up 7 bases; unmatched junction bases: 7. The germline V gene encodes CDR1 SGHRS and CDR2 YFSETQ.

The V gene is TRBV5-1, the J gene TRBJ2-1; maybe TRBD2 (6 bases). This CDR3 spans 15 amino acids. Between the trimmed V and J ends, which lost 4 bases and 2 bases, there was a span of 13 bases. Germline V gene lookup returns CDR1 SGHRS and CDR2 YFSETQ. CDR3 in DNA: TGCGCCAGCAGCGACGGAGGGACCCCCTACAATGAGCAGTTCTTC. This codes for CASSDGGTPYNEQFF.

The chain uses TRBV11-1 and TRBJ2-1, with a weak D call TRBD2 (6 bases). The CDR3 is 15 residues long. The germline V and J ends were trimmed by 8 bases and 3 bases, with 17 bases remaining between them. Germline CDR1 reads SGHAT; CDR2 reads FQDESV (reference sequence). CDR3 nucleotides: TGTGCCAGCGGAGGGATCCGGGGGAACTACAATGAGCAGTTCTTC. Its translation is CASGGIRGNYNEQFF.

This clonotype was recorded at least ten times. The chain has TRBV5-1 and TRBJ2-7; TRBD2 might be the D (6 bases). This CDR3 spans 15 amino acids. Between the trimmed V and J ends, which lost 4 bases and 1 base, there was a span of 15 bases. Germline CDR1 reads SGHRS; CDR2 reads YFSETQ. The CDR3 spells CASSLPGLESYEQYF. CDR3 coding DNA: TGCGCCAGCAGCCTCCCGGGACTGGAATCCTACGAGCAGTACTTC.

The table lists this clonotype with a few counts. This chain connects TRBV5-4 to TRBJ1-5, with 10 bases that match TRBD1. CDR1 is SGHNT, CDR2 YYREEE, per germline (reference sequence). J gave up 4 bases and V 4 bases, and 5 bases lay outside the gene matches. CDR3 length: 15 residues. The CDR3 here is CASSPGQGRNQPQHF. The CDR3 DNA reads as TGTGCCAGCAGCCCGGGACAGGGGAGGAATCAGCCCCAGCATTTT. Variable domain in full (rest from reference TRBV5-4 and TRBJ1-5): ETGVTQSPTHLIKTRGQQVTLRCSSQSGHNTVSWYQQALGQGPQFIFQYYREEENGRGNFPPRFSGLQFPNYSSELNVNALELDDSALYLCASSPGQGRNQPQHFGDGTRLSIL.

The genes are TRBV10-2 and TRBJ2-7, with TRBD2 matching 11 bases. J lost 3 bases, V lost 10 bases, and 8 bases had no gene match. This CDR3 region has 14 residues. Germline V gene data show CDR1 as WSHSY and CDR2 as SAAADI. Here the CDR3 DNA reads TGCGCCAAGATACTACTAGCGGGAGTCTACGAGCAGTACTTC. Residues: CAKILLAGVYEQYF.

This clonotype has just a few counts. For the CDR3, the DNA is TGTGCCAGCAGCGTTGGCCGACTAGAATTCAATGAGCAGTTCTTC. This encodes CASSVGRLEFNEQFF. The chain couples TRBV9 to TRBJ2-1; D is possibly TRBD2 (6 bases). V lost 2 bases and J 6 bases, leaving 15 bases between the germline ends. The CDR3 sequence is 15 residues long. The germline gives CDR1 SGDLS, CDR2 YYNGEE.